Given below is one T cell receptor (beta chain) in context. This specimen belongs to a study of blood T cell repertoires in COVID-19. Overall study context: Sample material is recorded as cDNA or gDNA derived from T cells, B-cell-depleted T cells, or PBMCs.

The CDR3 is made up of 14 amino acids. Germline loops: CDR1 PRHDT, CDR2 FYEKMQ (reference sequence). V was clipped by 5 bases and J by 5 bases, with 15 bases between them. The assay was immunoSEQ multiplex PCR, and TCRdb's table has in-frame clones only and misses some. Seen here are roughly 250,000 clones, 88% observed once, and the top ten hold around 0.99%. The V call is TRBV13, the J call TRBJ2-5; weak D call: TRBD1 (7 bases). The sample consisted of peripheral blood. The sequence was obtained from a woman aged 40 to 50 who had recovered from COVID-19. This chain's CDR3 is CASSPRDSGETQYF. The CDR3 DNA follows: TGTGCCAGCAGCCCGAGGGACAGCGGGGAGACCCAGTACTTC.